This passage covers 12 T cell receptor beta chains from one sample sequenced in a study of identical twins. TCRdb passed the 5' RACE reads through MiXCR, listing each CDR3 protein once. The sample includes 260,000 or so distinct CDR3 sequences, approximately 8% of them seen just once. This same sample was also taken into another study, of yellow fever vaccine responses in identical twins.

Material for sequencing was CD8+ T cells sorted from blood. The receptors originated from a young woman in good health.

This sequence joins TRBV27 and TRBJ1-6; 8 nucleotides line up with TRBD1. Trimming took 8 bases from V and 7 from J; bases not matched to a gene: 7. CDR3 length: 14 residues. Germline V gene data show CDR1 as MNHEY and CDR2 as SMNVEV (reference sequence). This CDR3 reads CASCPGGVNSPLHF. CDR3 nucleotides: TGTGCCAGCTGCCCAGGGGGCGTGAATTCACCCCTCCACTTT.

This clonotype was seen a few times. This chain uses TRBV10-2 with TRBJ2-5; 14 bases fit TRBD2. Trimming at V came to 6 bases and at J to 2 bases, leaving 2 bases not matched to a gene. CDR1 and CDR2 from the germline V gene are WSHSY and SAAADI. The CDR3 is made up of 15 amino acids. The CDR3 reads CASSGTSGSQETQYF. Here the CDR3 DNA reads TGCGCCAGCAGCGGGACTAGCGGGAGTCAAGAGACCCAGTACTTC.

V usage is TRBV28 and J usage is TRBJ2-7; maybe TRBD2 (5 bases). The CDR3 contains 13 residues. Per the germline V gene, CDR1 is MDHEN and CDR2 is SYDVKM. The ends were cut back, 5 bases at V and 5 bases at J, with 13 bases in the middle. The CDR3 DNA reads as TGTGCCAGCAGTGGTATCCTAGCCGACGAGCAGTACTTC. Protein: CASSGILADEQYF.

The CDR3 coding sequence is TGCGCCAGCAGCTTGGAGGGCTTCGACATGGGGACTAGAATCTACGAGCAGTACTTC. Translating it yields CASSLEGFDMGTRIYEQYF. The rearrangement joins TRBV5-1 to TRBJ2-7; 8 bases map to TRBD2. The trim removed 0 bases at V and 3 bases at J, leaving 17 bases unmatched. This CDR3 has 19 amino acids. The germline V gene has CDR1 SGHRS and CDR2 YFSETQ. Complete variable domain (other parts from reference TRBV5-1 and TRBJ2-7): KAGVTQTPRYLIKTRGQQVTLSCSPISGHRSVSWYQQTPGQGLQFLFEYFSETQRNKGNFPGRFSGRQFSNSRSEMNVSTLELGDSALYLCASSLEGFDMGTRIYEQYFGPGTRLTVT.

This clonotype was recorded a few times. This chain connects TRBV20-1 to TRBJ1-1, with 7 bases matching TRBD1. Germline CDR1 and CDR2: DFQATT and SNEGSKA (reference sequence). The ends lost 1 base at V and 9 bases at J; junction bases unmatched: 2. This CDR3 is 11 amino acids long. The CDR3 sequence is CSARVQGQAFF. CDR3 DNA sequence: TGCAGTGCTAGAGTACAGGGGCAAGCTTTCTTT.

This clonotype was recorded at least ten times. The V gene is TRBV3-1, the J gene TRBJ1-6; the match to TRBD1 covers 9 bases. With V trimmed by 0 bases and J by 4 bases, 4 bases remained unmatched. The CDR3 runs to 17 residues. The germline V gene has CDR1 LGHDT and CDR2 YNNKEL (reference sequence). The CDR3 loop reads CASSQEPGTGYNSPLHF. CDR3 nucleotide sequence: TGTGCCAGCAGCCAAGAACCCGGGACAGGGTATAATTCACCCCTCCACTTT.

The chain uses TRBV24-1 and TRBJ2-1; tentative D call: TRBD1 (7 bases). The ends were cut back, 3 bases at V and 0 bases at J, with 11 bases in the middle. The V gene's germline CDR1 is KGHDR and CDR2 SFDVKD. The CDR3 sequence is 16 residues long. The CDR3 DNA follows: TGTGCCACCAGTGATCATCAGGGGGGCTCCTACAATGAGCAGTTCTTC. Translation: CATSDHQGGSYNEQFF.

This clonotype has a count of ten or more. The V gene is TRBV5-5, the J gene TRBJ2-7; the match to TRBD2 covers 7 bases. CDR3 size: 14 residues. The V gene end was trimmed by 4 bases and the J gene end by 1 base; junction bases not matched to a gene: 5. The germline gives CDR1 SGHKS, CDR2 YYEKEE (reference sequence). The CDR3, as DNA: TGTGCCAGCAGCCCCCCTAGCGGTTCCTACGAGCAGTACTTC. Protein product: CASSPPSGSYEQYF. The complete variable domain, with remaining parts taken from reference TRBV5-5 and TRBJ2-7, reads DAGVTQSPTHLIKTRGQQVTLRCSPISGHKSVSWYQQVLGQGPQFIFQYYEKEERGRGNFPDRFSARQFPNYSSELNVNALLLGDSALYLCASSPPSGSYEQYFGPGTRLTVT.

This clonotype has ten or more counts. The chain links TRBV29-1 to TRBJ2-1, with a possible D match to TRBD1 (7 bases). V dropped 5 bases and J dropped 3 bases, with 17 bases sitting between them. The CDR3 sequence is 15 residues long. Germline V gene sequence: CDR1 SQVTM, CDR2 ANQGSEA. CDR3 sequence reads: CSVQLSGGFYNEQFF. The CDR3 DNA is TGCAGCGTTCAGCTATCAGGGGGGTTCTACAATGAGCAGTTCTTC.

This clonotype was detected only a few times. The CDR3, as DNA: TGCGCCAGCAGCCAAGAACAGGGACAAGAGACCCAGTACTTC. This encodes CASSQEQGQETQYF. The chain links TRBV4-1 to TRBJ2-5; perhaps TRBD1 as D (6 bases). Germline V lookup: CDR1 MGHRA, CDR2 YSYEKL. Trimming pared 0 bases from V and 2 bases from J, leaving 7 bases between. The CDR3 has 14 amino acids.

This chain connects TRBV7-9 to TRBJ1-3, with unresolved D. Germline-derived CDR1 and CDR2 are SEHNR and FQNEAQ (reference sequence). V was pared by 1 base and J by 11 bases, with 6 bases between. The CDR3 runs 11 residues. The chain's CDR3 is CASSLGSSIYF. The CDR3 DNA sequence: TGTGCCAGCAGCTTAGGTTCATCCATATATTTT.

This clonotype was counted between two and nine times. The chain employs TRBV20-1 and TRBJ2-7; 7 bases align to TRBD1. Germline V gives CDR1 DFQATT, CDR2 SNEGSKA (reference sequence). The CDR3 covers 16 residues. J gave up 2 bases and V 0 bases, and 10 bases lay outside the gene matches. The CDR3 DNA sequence: TGCAGTGCTAGAGATGTCCTTGGACAGGCCGCCTACGAGCAGTACGTC. Protein product: CSARDVLGQAAYEQYV.